Shown below are 18 T cell receptor beta chains from a single sample sequenced in a study of tumor-infiltrating lymphocytes in oesophageal squamous cell carcinoma. TCRdb reanalysed the PCR reads using MiXCR and keeps one entry per CDR3 protein. In the table there are 20,000 or so distinct CDR3 sequences, roughly 40% of which are singletons. The sample taken for sequencing was esophageal tumor tissue. The receptors here all came from a male donor with esophageal squamous cell carcinoma.

This rearrangement joins TRBV7-2 to TRBJ2-5; D uncertain. Trimming removed 3 bases from V and 4 bases from J, with 9 bases in between. CDR3 length equals 13 residues. CDR1 and CDR2 from the germline V gene are SGHTA and FQGNSA. The CDR3 region is CASSFGDPETQYF. The CDR3 DNA reads TGTGCCAGCAGCTTCGGCGATCCAGAGACCCAGTACTTC.

Concerning this clonotype: Lacking the conserved final phenylalanine or tryptophan, this CDR3 likely reflects a read error. The DNA is left out, because the CDR3 cannot be placed on it with certainty; the CDR3 is given as TCRdb lists it. The chain carries TRBV7-8 and TRBJ2-5; the table's D gene call, TRBD1, was not cross checked with the DNA. The length of the CDR3 is 16 amino acids, counting both ends. The germline V gene encodes CDR1 SGHVS and CDR2 FQNEAQ. The CDR3 is CASSPRLASYEQYFGA.

V and J are TRBV11-1 and TRBJ2-2; D gene ambiguous. Germline lookup yields CDR1 SGHAT and CDR2 FQDESV (reference sequence). V lost 5 bases and J lost 9, with 10 bases in between. The CDR3 runs 12 residues. The CDR3 sequence is CASSRPDRELFF. The CDR3, as DNA: TGTGCCAGCAGCCGCCCCGACCGGGAGCTGTTTTTT.

This clonotype came up many times. The V and J genes are TRBV5-8 and TRBJ2-3; TRBD1 might be the D (6 bases). V was trimmed by 0 bases and J by 5 bases, leaving 7 bases between them. Germline CDR1 is SGHTS and CDR2 is YDEGEE. This CDR3 spans 13 amino acids. The CDR3 bases are TGTGCCAGCAGCTTGGGACAGGAAGATACGCAGTATTTT. Protein: CASSLGQEDTQYF.

About this clonotype: Being one base from a much bigger clone, this may be a read error. V and J are TRBV9 and TRBJ2-3, with unresolved D. Germline V lookup: CDR1 SGDLS, CDR2 YYNGEE. The CDR3 length is 14 residues. Here the CDR3 reads CARSVDLGTDTQYF. CDR3 bases: TGTGCCCGCAGCGTAGACTTGGGCACAGATACGCAGTATTTT.

Relative to its sample, this clonotype is medium-sized. One junction end does not reproduce the germline sequence, and a read error may be involved. This chain joins TRBV7-2 and TRBJ1-6; 8 bases match TRBD1. CDR1 and CDR2 from the germline V gene are SGHTA and FQGNSA. The CDR3 totals 16 residues. The CDR3 DNA reads TGTGCCAGCAGCCGAGACAGGGGCGCCTATAATTCACCCCTCCACTTC. Its protein is CASSRDRGAYNSPLHF. The whole variable domain, filled in from reference TRBV7-2 and TRBJ1-6, reads GAGVSQSPSNKVTEKGKDVELRCDPISGHTALYWYRQSLGQGLEFLIYFQGNSAPDKSGLPSDRFSAERTGGSVSTLTIQRTQQEDSAVYLCASSRDRGAYNSPLHFGNGTRLTVT.

This clonotype has ten or more counts. The J gene is TRBJ2-5, the V gene TRBV6-1; tentatively, D is TRBD2 (5 bases). Trimming pared 4 bases from V and 7 bases from J, leaving 22 bases between. Germline assignment: CDR1 MNHNS and CDR2 SASEGT. The CDR3 runs to 16 residues. In DNA form, the CDR3 reads TGTGCCAGCAGTGCCATGTCTAGAGCGGCTCAGGTGACCCAGTACTTC. Encoded protein: CASSAMSRAAQVTQYF.

J is TRBJ1-1 and V is TRBV7-4; TRBD1 matches at 11 bases. Trimming cost V 6 bases and J 0 bases; bases outside gene matches: 6. This CDR3 contains 16 residues. In germline, CDR1 is SGHVT, CDR2 SQSDAQ. The CDR3 region is CASRRGQGVLNTEAFF. CDR3 coding DNA: TGTGCCAGCAGGCGGGGACAGGGGGTGTTGAACACTGAAGCTTTCTTT.

The chain couples TRBV20-1 to TRBJ2-1; D might be TRBD2 (6 bases). TRBJ2-7 explains the end of the DNA better; the J call may be wrong. Germline CDR1 and CDR2: DFQATT and SNEGSKA (reference sequence). This CDR3 spans 14 amino acids. CDR3 residues: CSASRRDSYNEQYF. In DNA, the CDR3 is TGCAGTGCTAGTCGTCGGGACTCCTACAATGAGCAGTACTTC.

This clonotype was detected ten times or more. Given a much more abundant clone one base away, this may be a read error. This chain uses TRBV12-3 or TRBV12-4 with TRBJ2-1; TRBD2 matches 14 bases. The end of the DNA fits TRBJ2-7 better, so the J call may be wrong. The CDR3 spans 20 residues. The CDR3 DNA sequence: TGTGCCAGCAGTCAGCAGAAGACTAGCGGGAGGGCCCGGTCCTACAATGAGCAGTACTTC. Amino acids: CASSQQKTSGRARSYNEQYF.

In this sample, this clonotype turned up a few times. In DNA, the CDR3 is TGTGCCAGCAAGCCAGATCAGGGACAGCGTTCCTACAATGAGCAGTTCTTC. As protein: CASKPDQGQRSYNEQFF. The V and J genes are TRBV6-1 and TRBJ2-1; 7 positions agree with TRBD1. This CDR3 has 17 residues. The germline V gene has CDR1 MNHNS and CDR2 SASEGT. V gave up 7 bases and J gave up 1 base; unmatched junction bases: 13.

This clonotype has at least ten counts. The rearrangement links TRBV5-4 to TRBJ2-5; 10 nucleotides agree with TRBD1. Germline CDR1 is SGHNT and CDR2 is YYREEE (reference sequence). V dropped 4 bases and J dropped 10; count of bases not matched to a gene: 13. The CDR3 extends over 15 amino acids. The CDR3 loop reads CASSLEYRQGAIQYF. The CDR3 DNA sequence: TGTGCCAGCAGCCTCGAATATAGACAGGGGGCCATCCAGTACTTC.

This clonotype was detected many times. Given a much more abundant clone one base away, this may be a read error. The chain is built from TRBV28 and TRBJ2-7, with 9 bases lining up with TRBD1. Trimming took 7 bases from V and 7 from J; bases not matched to a gene: 17. Germline values: CDR1 MDHEN, CDR2 SYDVKM. The CDR3 sequence is 16 residues long. CDR3: CASTPLVGQGRNEQYF. The CDR3 nucleotides are TGTGCCAGCACCCCGCTGGTGGGACAGGGCAGGAATGAGCAGTACTTC.

In its sample, this clonotype was seen many times. The CDR3, as DNA: TGTGCCAGTACCGATACAGGGTTTGGGGCCAACGTCCTGACTTTC. This gives the protein CASTDTGFGANVLTF. The chain uses TRBV19 and TRBJ2-6; tentatively, D is TRBD1 (6 bases). V lost 7 bases and J 3 bases, leaving 13 bases between the germline ends. This CDR3 spans 15 amino acids. CDR1 and CDR2 from the germline V gene are LNHDA and SQIVND (reference sequence).

The CDR3 protein is CASSIGQGDWQETQYF. CDR3 sequence (DNA): TGTGCCAGTAGTATTGGACAGGGTGATTGGCAAGAGACCCAGTACTTC. The V and J genes are TRBV19 and TRBJ2-3; 8 nucleotides agree with TRBD1. The J call is uncertain, as TRBJ2-5 better fits the DNA end. The germline V gene encodes CDR1 LNHDA and CDR2 SQIVND (reference sequence). CDR3 length: 16 amino acids.

Relative to its sample, this clonotype is medium-sized. This chain uses TRBV7-2 with TRBJ2-4; 7 nucleotides match TRBD1. From germline, CDR1 is SGHTA and CDR2 FQGNSA. The CDR3 sequence is 14 residues long. After removal of 3 bases from V and 6 bases from J, the junction contained 5 bases not matched to a gene. The CDR3 sequence is CASSFIGGGNIQYF. CDR3 coding DNA: TGTGCCAGCAGCTTCATAGGGGGCGGAAACATTCAGTACTTC.

This clonotype has just a few counts. The CDR3 protein is CASSSWKGGYNEQFF. The CDR3, as DNA: TGTGCCAGCAGCTCCTGGAAGGGGGGGTACAATGAGCAGTTCTTC. This chain uses TRBV7-2 with TRBJ2-5; D perhaps matches TRBD2 (7 bases). The DNA matches TRBJ2-1 better at its end, which makes the J call doubtful. Germline CDR1 SGHTA, CDR2 FQGNSA. The CDR3 contains 15 residues.

A few counts support this clonotype. The chain couples TRBV27 to TRBJ2-2; D is undetermined. Germline V gives CDR1 MNHEY, CDR2 SMNVEV (reference sequence). V lost 2 bases and J 6 bases, leaving 7 bases between the germline ends. This CDR3 has 13 residues. CDR3 nucleotides: TGTGCCAGCAGTTTAGGGGTTTCCGGGGAGCTGTTTTTT. It codes for CASSLGVSGELFF.